This TCR beta chain is drawn from a study of shared clonotypes between healthy human individuals. This table comes from immunoSEQ multiplex PCR, and its TCRdb copy is limited to in-frame clones, with some not included. The sample carries over 400,000 clones, 78% recorded once. V was cut by 3 bases and J by 6 bases, with 9 bases left in between. This CDR3 spans 13 amino acids. Germline CDR1 and CDR2: MNHEY and SMNVEV (reference sequence). The clonotype originates from a woman aged 40 to 49 in good health. Some clones in this sample may be carry-over from other donors' samples. The chain employs TRBV27 and TRBJ1-5, with TRBD1 as a possible D gene (6 bases). The specimen was PBMCs. The CDR3 sequence: CASSFKGGQPQHF. CDR3 DNA: TGTGCCAGCAGTTTTAAGGGGGGTCAGCCCCAGCATTTT.